Listed below are T cell receptor beta chains from one sample, sequenced in a study of blood T cell repertoires in COVID-19. Measured with immunoSEQ multiplex PCR; TCRdb has only the in-frame clones, and not every one. The sample has around 330,000 clones; about nine tenths are singletons. Specimen: peripheral blood. These receptors were obtained from a woman aged 30 to 39 with COVID-19, enrolled during active disease. Each CDR3 is given without its conserved first and last residue. D genes are given only for firm matches. Size tells how often a clone was seen (once, few, many) or the class of an expanded clone, and some rows leave it out.

D: .
size: once
J: TRBJ1-5
V: TRBV19
CDR3: ASSMKQVSNQPQH

D: TRBD1
size: .
J: TRBJ2-1
V: TRBV7-6
CDR3: ASSLVAIRTGTGMTDEQF

D: .
size: .
J: TRBJ2-1
V: TRBV7-9
CDR3: ASSAREVHEQF

D: TRBD1
size: .
J: TRBJ1-5
V: TRBV6-5
CDR3: ASSSQGAGNQPQH

D: .
size: .
J: TRBJ2-3
V: TRBV10-1
CDR3: ASSEAQGGSGPDTQY

D: .
size: .
J: TRBJ1-5
V: TRBV28
CDR3: ASTLGNQPQH

D: .
size: .
J: TRBJ1-5
V: TRBV28
CDR3: ASSLWRNNQPQH

D: TRBD1
size: once
J: TRBJ1-3
V: TRBV2
CDR3: ASSERRRPTGAGNTIY

D: TRBD2
size: .
J: TRBJ2-1
V: TRBV5-4
CDR3: ASRLGGGLEQF

D: .
size: .
J: TRBJ1-2
V: TRBV6-1
CDR3: ASSDYGWGGYT

D: .
size: .
J: TRBJ1-2
V: TRBV6-5
CDR3: ASSYSTSGGYGYT

D: .
size: .
J: TRBJ1-3
V: TRBV19
CDR3: ASSGGYVAGNTIY

D: TRBD1
size: .
J: TRBJ1-3
V: TRBV28
CDR3: ASRPGGYSGNTIY

D: .
size: once
J: TRBJ2-1
V: TRBV2
CDR3: ASSPTIRVLEQF

D: .
size: .
J: TRBJ1-1
V: TRBV11-2
CDR3: ASSFNSGVAAHTEAF

D: .
size: .
J: TRBJ2-5
V: TRBV28
CDR3: ASSLGFMLVSAGANVETQY

D: TRBD1
size: .
J: TRBJ1-2
V: TRBV5-1
CDR3: ASSIWDSNYGYT

D: TRBD2
size: .
J: TRBJ2-1
V: TRBV7-2
CDR3: ASSLLAGANVAHNEQF

D: TRBD2
size: .
J: TRBJ2-1
V: TRBV19
CDR3: ASSIVRTSGDEQF

D: TRBD1
size: .
J: TRBJ1-1
V: TRBV14
CDR3: ASSLYRGSTEAF

D: .
size: .
J: TRBJ2-3
V: TRBV2
CDR3: ASSEGLGSTDTQY

D: .
size: .
J: TRBJ1-1
V: TRBV5-1
CDR3: ASSLAGQNTEAF

D: TRBD1
size: .
J: TRBJ1-1
V: TRBV5-6
CDR3: ASSMGTVTEAF

D: .
size: .
J: TRBJ2-1
V: TRBV7-3
CDR3: ASSLLGGSYNEQF

D: TRBD1
size: .
J: TRBJ1-2
V: TRBV19
CDR3: ASSPRARGRDYGYT

D: TRBD1
size: once
J: TRBJ1-2
V: TRBV18
CDR3: ASSSRQGGTAGGNYGYT

D: .
size: .
J: TRBJ1-2
V: TRBV6-6
CDR3: ASTDSLPNYGYT

D: .
size: .
J: TRBJ1-6
V: TRBV3-1/TRBV3-2
CDR3: ASSPGSGTLH

D: .
size: .
J: TRBJ2-3
V: TRBV10-2
CDR3: AGRGRDTDTQY

D: TRBD1
size: .
J: TRBJ1-2
V: TRBV4-1
CDR3: ASSSGTGNGYT

D: .
size: .
J: TRBJ2-7
V: TRBV5-1
CDR3: ASSPGQSSYEQY

D: TRBD1
size: .
J: TRBJ2-3
V: TRBV19
CDR3: ASSQGQADTQY

D: .
size: .
J: TRBJ1-3
V: TRBV7-6
CDR3: ASQLDPYRDRGNTIY

D: .
size: few
J: TRBJ2-5
V: TRBV7-9
CDR3: ASSLTWGGETQY

D: .
size: .
J: TRBJ2-1
V: TRBV28
CDR3: ASRGPSYNEQF

D: .
size: .
J: TRBJ1-2
V: TRBV3-1/TRBV3-2
CDR3: ASSQAGRGAYGYT

D: TRBD1
size: .
J: TRBJ1-2
V: TRBV19
CDR3: ASSIVSGGFGGYT

D: TRBD2
size: .
J: TRBJ2-1
V: TRBV4-1
CDR3: ASSQDGRVGGGKSEF

D: TRBD1
size: .
J: TRBJ2-7
V: TRBV4-3
CDR3: ASSPAGTGTYEQY

D: TRBD1
size: .
J: TRBJ1-2
V: TRBV18
CDR3: ASSHLQGTNYGYT

D: TRBD1
size: .
J: TRBJ1-2
V: TRBV12-3/TRBV12-4
CDR3: ASGDRAID